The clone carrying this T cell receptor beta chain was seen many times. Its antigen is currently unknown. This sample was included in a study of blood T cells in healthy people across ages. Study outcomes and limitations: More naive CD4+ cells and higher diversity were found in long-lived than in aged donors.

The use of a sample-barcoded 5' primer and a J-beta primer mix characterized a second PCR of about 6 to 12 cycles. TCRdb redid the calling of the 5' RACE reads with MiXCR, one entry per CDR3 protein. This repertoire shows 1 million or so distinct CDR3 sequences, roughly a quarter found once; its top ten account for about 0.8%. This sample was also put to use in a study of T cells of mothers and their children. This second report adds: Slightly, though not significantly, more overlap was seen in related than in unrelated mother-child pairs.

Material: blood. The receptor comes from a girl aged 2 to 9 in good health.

The CDR3: CSASGESYEQYF. For the CDR3, the DNA is TGCAGTGCTAGCGGGGAGAGCTACGAGCAGTACTTC. This chain links TRBV20-1 with TRBJ2-7; D might be TRBD2 (5 bases). This CDR3 spans 12 amino acids. V was clipped by 3 bases and J by 3 bases, with 9 bases between them. Germline V CDR1 and CDR2: DFQATT, SNEGSKA (reference sequence).